Reported below is one TCR beta chain. The sample holds many counts of this clonotype. No antigen is known for it. Nothing much larger sits one base from this clone, and base qualities are not available. The data are from a study of T cell repertoires in cytomegalovirus infection (dated by TCRdb to the late 2010s). In terms of the full investigation: Because public TCR beta signatures pointed to carriage of CMV infection together with the matching HLA type, the HLA type of each donor mattered for the analysis.

Study-level results and caveats: In both this cohort and an independent cohort of 352 donors, the cumulative frequency of public TCR beta family members distinguished carriers of CMV infection plus the relevant HLA type. The ex vivo response was dominated by HLA-C-restricted CMV-specific TCR beta clonotypes, which also provided the single most frequent clonotype in two of eight donors.

CDR1 SGHVS and CDR2 FQNEAQ are derived from the germline V gene. Counted from cysteine to phenylalanine, this CDR3 has 17 amino acids. This entry keeps only the CDR3 DNA: 51 bases, framed from base 1. Here V drops 4 bases and J drops 10 bases, and the junction holds 18 bases not matched to any gene. Sequenced on an Illumina HiSeq 1500. The public sequencing data were trimmed at Q25 with fastp and processed into clonotypes with MiXCR by TCRdb, which kept only in-frame beta chains. Each CDR3 protein appears once, grouped with its most common genes and DNA. This sample comprises roughly 190,000 distinct CDR3 sequences, about a tenth of them detected only once. Roughly 4.8% of the sample is in the top ten clones.

The sequence is built from TRBV7-8 and TRBJ2-1, and 8 junctional nucleotides match TRBD1. Material: PBMCs. The sequence was obtained from a human donor in good health (CMV status not recorded). Some clones in this sample may be carry-over from other donors' samples. For the CDR3, the sequence is CASSSSFGGQGFREQFF. At the DNA level, the sequence is TGTGCCAGCAGCTCGTCGTTTGGTGGACAGGGATTTCGGGAGCAGTTCTTC.